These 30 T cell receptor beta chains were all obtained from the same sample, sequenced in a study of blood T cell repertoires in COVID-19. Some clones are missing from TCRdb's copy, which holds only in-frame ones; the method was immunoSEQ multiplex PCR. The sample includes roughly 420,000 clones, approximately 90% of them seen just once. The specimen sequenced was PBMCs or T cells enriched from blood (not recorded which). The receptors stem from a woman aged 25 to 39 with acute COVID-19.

The CDR3 DNA follows: TGTGCTTGTCAGACTGGTCAGAACACTGAAGCTTTCTTT. Translating gives CACQTGQNTEAFF. V gene TRBV30 combines with J gene TRBJ1-1; no firm D call. This CDR3 region has 13 residues. Germline values: CDR1 GTSNPN, CDR2 SVGIG (reference sequence).

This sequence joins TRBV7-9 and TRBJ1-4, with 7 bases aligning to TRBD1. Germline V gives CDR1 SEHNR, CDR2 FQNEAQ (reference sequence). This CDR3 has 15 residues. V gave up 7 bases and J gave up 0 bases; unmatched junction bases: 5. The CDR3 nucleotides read TGTGCCAGCATATCTGACAGGGCAACTAATGAAAAACTGTTTTTT. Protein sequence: CASISDRATNEKLFF.

As DNA, the CDR3 is TGTGCCAGCAGTCAGAGGACACGAAGCTCCTACGAGCAGTACTTC. The encoded protein is CASSQRTRSSYEQYF. This chain uses TRBV2 with TRBJ2-7; tentative D call: TRBD1 (5 bases). CDR3 size: 15 residues. CDR1 is SNHLY and CDR2 is FYNNEI in the germline V gene. V was cut by 5 bases and J by 0 bases, with 14 bases left in between.

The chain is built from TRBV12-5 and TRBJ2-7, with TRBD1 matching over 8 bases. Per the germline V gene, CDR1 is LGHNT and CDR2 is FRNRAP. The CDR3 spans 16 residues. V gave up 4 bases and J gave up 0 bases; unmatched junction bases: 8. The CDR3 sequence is CASGSHRGSSSYEQYF. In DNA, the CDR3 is TGTGCTAGTGGTTCCCACAGGGGGTCCAGCTCCTACGAGCAGTACTTC.

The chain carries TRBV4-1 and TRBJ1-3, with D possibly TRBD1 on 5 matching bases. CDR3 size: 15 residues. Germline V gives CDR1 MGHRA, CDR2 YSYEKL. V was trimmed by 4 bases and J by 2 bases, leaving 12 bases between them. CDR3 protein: CASSPLATAGNTIYF. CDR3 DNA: TGCGCCAGCAGCCCCCTGGCGACAGCTGGAAACACCATATATTTT.

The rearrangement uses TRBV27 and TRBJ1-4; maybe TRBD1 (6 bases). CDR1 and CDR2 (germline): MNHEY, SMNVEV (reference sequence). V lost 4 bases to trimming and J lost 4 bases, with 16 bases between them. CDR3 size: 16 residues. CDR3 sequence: CASSSLPGVDNEKLFF. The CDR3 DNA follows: TGTGCCAGCAGTTCCCTCCCAGGGGTGGATAATGAAAAACTGTTTTTT. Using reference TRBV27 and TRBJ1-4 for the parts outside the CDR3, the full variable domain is EAQVTQNPRYLITVTGKKLTVTCSQNMNHEYMSWYRQDPGLGLRQIYYSMNVEVTDKGDVPEGYKVSRKEKRNFPLILESPSPNQTSLYFCASSSLPGVDNEKLFFGSGTQLSVL.

The CDR3 bases are TGCAGTTCGAGCGGGGAGGGTACGCAGTATTTT. This gives the protein CSSSGEGTQYF. The chain couples TRBV20-1 to TRBJ2-3, with 7 bases aligning to TRBD2. Per the germline V gene, CDR1 is DFQATT and CDR2 is SNEGSKA (reference sequence). The CDR3 runs 11 residues. J was trimmed by 8 bases and V by 8 bases; bases with no gene match: 7.

CDR3 region: CAWSVRLERGYTF. As DNA, the CDR3 is TGTGCCTGGAGTGTACGTCTAGAACGGGGCTACACCTTC. The J gene is TRBJ1-2, the V gene TRBV30; no firm D call. The CDR3 is 13 residues long. The germline V gene encodes CDR1 GTSNPN and CDR2 SVGIG (reference sequence). Trimming took 0 bases from V and 8 from J, leaving 13 bases between them.

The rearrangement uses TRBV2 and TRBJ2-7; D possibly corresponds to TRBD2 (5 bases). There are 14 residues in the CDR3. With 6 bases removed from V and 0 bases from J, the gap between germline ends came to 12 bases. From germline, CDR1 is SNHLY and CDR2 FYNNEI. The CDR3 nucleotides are TGTGCCAGCAGCGACCCGGGATCCTCCTACGAGCAGTACTTC. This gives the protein CASSDPGSSYEQYF.

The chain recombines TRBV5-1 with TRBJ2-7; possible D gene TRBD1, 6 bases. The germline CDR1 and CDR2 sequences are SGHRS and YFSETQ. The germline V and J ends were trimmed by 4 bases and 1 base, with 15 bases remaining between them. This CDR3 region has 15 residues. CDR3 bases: TGCGCCAGCAGCCCTACCACAGGGATTTCCTACGAGCAGTACTTC. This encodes CASSPTTGISYEQYF.

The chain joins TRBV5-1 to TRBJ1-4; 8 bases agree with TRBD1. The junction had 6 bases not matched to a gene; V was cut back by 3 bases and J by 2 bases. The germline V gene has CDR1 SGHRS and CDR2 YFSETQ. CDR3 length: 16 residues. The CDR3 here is CASSSGQGVTNEKLFF. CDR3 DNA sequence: TGCGCCAGCAGCTCCGGACAGGGTGTGACTAATGAAAAACTGTTTTTT.

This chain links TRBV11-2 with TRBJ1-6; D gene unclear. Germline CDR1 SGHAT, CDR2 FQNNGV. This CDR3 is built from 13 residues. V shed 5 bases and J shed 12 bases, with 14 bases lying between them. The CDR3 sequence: CASSISGEGPLHF. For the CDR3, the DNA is TGTGCCAGCAGCATCTCCGGGGAGGGACCCCTCCACTTT. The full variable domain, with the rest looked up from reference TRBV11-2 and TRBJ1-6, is EAGVAQSPRYKIIEKRQSVAFWCNPISGHATLYWYQQILGQGPKLLIQFQNNGVVDDSQLPKDRFSAERLKGVDSTLKIQPAKLEDSAVYLCASSISGEGPLHFGNGTRLTVT.

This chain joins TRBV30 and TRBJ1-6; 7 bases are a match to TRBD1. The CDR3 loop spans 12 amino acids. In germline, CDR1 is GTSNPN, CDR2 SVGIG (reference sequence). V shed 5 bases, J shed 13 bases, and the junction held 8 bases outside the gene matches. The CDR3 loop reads CAWRDRERPLHF. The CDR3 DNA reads TGTGCCTGGCGGGACAGAGAAAGGCCCCTCCACTTT.

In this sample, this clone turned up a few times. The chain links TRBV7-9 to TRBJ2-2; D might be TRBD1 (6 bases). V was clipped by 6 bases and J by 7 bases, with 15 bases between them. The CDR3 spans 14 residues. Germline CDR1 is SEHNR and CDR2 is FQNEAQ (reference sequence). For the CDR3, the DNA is TGTGCCAGCAGTTCACCTACAGGGCACGGGGAGCTGTTTTTT. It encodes CASSSPTGHGELFF. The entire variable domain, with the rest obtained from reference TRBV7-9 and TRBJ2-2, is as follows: DTGVSQNPRHKITKRGQNVTFRCDPISEHNRLYWYRQTLGQGPEFLTYFQNEAQLEKSRLLSDRFSAERPKGSFSTLEIQRTEQGDSAMYLCASSSPTGHGELFFGEGSRLTVL.

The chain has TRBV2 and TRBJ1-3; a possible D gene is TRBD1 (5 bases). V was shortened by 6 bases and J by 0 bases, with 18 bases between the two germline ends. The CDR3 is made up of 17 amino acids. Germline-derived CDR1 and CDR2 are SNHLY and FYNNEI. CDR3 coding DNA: TGTGCCAGCAGGGACGTTGGGGGGAAGTCCTCTGGAAACACCATATATTTT. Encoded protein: CASRDVGGKSSGNTIYF.

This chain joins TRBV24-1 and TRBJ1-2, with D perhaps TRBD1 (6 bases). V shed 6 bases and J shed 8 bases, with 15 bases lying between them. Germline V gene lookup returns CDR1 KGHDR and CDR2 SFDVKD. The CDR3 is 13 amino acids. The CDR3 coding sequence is TGTGCCACCAGTATCGGACAGTTCAGGGGCTACACCTTC. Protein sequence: CATSIGQFRGYTF.

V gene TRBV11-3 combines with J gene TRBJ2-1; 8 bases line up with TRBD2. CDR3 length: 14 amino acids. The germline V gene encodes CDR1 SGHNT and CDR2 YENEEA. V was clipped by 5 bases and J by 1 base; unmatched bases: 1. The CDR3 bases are TGTGCCAGCAGCCGCGGGGGGTCCTACAATGAGCAGTTCTTC. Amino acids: CASSRGGSYNEQFF. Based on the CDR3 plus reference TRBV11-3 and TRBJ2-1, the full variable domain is EAGVVQSPRYKIIEKKQPVAFWCNPISGHNTLYWYLQNLGQGPELLIRYENEEAVDDSQLPKDRFSAERLKGVDSTLKIQPAELGDSAVYLCASSRGGSYNEQFFGPGTRLTVL.

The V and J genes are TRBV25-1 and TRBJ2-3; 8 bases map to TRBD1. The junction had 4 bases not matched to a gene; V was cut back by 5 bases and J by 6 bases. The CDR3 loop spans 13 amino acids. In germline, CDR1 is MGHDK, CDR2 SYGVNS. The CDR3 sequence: CASSQGARDTQYF. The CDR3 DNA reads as TGTGCCAGCAGTCAGGGGGCTCGGGATACGCAGTATTTT.

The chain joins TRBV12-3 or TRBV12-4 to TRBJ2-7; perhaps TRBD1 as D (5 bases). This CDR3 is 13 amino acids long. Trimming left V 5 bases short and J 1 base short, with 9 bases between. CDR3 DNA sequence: TGTGCCAGCAGTCTCGACAGTTCCTACGAGCAGTACTTC. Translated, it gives CASSLDSSYEQYF.

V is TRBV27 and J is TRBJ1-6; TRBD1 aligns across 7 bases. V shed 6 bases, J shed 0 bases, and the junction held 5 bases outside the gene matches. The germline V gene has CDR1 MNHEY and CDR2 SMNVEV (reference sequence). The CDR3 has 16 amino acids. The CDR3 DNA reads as TGTGCCAGCAGGAGACAGGGACTCTCCTATAATTCACCCCTCCACTTT. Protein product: CASRRQGLSYNSPLHF.

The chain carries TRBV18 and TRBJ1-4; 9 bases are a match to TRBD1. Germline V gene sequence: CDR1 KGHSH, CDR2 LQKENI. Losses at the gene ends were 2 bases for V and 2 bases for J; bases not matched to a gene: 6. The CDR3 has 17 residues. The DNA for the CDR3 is TGTGCCAGCTCACCAACCACCGGGACAGGGACTAATGAAAAACTGTTTTTT. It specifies CASSPTTGTGTNEKLFF.

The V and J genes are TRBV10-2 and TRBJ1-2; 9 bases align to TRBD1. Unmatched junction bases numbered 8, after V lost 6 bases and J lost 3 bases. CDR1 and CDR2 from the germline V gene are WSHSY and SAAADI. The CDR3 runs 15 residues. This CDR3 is CASRTGGLVDYGYTF. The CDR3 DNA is TGCGCCAGCAGAACAGGGGGCTTAGTCGACTATGGCTACACCTTC.

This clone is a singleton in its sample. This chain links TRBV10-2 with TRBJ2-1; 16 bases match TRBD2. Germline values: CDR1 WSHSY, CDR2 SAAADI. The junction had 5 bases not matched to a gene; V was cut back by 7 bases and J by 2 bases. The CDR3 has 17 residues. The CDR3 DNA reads TGCGCCAGCACTACGGGACTAGCGGGGGGGCCCTACAATGAGCAGTTCTTC. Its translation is CASTTGLAGGPYNEQFF.

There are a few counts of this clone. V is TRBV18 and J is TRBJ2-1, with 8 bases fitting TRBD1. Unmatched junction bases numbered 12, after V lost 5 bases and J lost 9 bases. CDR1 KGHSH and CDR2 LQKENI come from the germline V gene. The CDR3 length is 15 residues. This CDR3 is CASSSGQGPLSEQFF. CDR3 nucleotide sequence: TGTGCCAGCTCATCTGGACAGGGCCCCCTCAGTGAGCAGTTCTTC.

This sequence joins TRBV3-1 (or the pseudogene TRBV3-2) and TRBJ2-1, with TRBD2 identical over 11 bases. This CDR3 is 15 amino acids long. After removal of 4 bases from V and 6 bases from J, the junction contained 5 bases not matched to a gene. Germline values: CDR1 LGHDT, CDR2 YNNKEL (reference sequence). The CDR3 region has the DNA TGTGCCAGCAGCCCTTATAGCGGGGGGGCCAATGAGCAGTTCTTC. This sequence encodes CASSPYSGGANEQFF.

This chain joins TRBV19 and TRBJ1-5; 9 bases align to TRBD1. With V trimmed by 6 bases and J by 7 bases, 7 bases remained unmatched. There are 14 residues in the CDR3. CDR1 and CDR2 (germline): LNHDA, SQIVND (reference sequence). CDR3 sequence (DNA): TGTGCCAGTAGCGCCCGGGACAGGGTCCAGCCCCAGCATTTT. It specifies CASSARDRVQPQHF.

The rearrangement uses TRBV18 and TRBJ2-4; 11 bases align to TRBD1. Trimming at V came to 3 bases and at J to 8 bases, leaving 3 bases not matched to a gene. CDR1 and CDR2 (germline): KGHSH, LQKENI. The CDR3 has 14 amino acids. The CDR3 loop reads CASSPPGQGDIQYF. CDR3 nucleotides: TGTGCCAGCTCACCTCCGGGACAGGGGGACATTCAGTACTTC.

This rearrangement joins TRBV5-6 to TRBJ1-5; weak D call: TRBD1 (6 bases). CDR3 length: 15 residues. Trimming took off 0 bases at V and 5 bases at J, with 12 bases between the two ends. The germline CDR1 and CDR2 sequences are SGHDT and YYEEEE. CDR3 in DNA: TGTGCCAGCAGCTTGGGAGCGGGGGCGGATCAGCCCCAGCATTTT. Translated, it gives CASSLGAGADQPQHF.

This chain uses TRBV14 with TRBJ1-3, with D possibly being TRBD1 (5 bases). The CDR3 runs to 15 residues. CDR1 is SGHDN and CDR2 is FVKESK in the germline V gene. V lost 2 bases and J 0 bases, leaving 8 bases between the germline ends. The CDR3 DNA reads TGTGCCAGCAGCCAACCGGACATCTCTGGAAACACCATATATTTT. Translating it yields CASSQPDISGNTIYF.

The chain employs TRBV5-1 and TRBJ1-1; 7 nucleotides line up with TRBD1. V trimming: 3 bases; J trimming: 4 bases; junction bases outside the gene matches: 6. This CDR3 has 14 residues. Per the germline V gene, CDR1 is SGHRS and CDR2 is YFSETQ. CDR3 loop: CASSSDPGGTEAFF. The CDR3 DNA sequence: TGCGCCAGCAGCTCAGACCCAGGGGGCACTGAAGCTTTCTTT.